Given below is one T cell receptor (beta chain) in context. There is no known antigen for this receptor. There are no base qualities to consult, and no much larger clone falls within one base. This entry belongs to a study of cytomegalovirus exposure and HLA in healthy donors (dated by TCRdb to the late 2010s). Turning to the overall study: An earlier analysis of approximately 550 of the donors reported approximately 300 Gb of sequence data and around 110 million unique TCR beta sequences from roughly 200 million T cells. An early release that covered roughly 600 HLA-typed donors contained approximately 300 gigabases of sequencing data and tens of millions of unique TCR sequences. Of the roughly 390 genotyped donors, over 80% were placed in the genetic ancestry cluster associated with self-reported Caucasian donors. The study aimed to test whether cataloging public T cell receptors could reveal signatures of past pathogen exposure. The T cell repertoires of some 670 subjects were profiled by immunosequencing and related to cytomegalovirus serostatus. A separate validation cohort of over a hundred different subjects was used in addition to the 666-subject first cohort. High-throughput TCR immunosequencing, statistical association of individual TCRs with disease status, and machine learning were combined to predict cytomegalovirus infection status. To study patterns of TCR occurrence, a later analysis re-analyzed previously published TCR beta repertoires from around 660 donors and added high-resolution HLA genotyping. The later analysis used no new phenotypic data to find candidate immune exposures, relying instead on TCR beta sequences and their occurrence across donors. To decide whether each TCR beta V gene segment behaved as functional or pseudogenic, an earlier analysis of approximately 600 of the donors relied on high-throughput TCR beta sequencing. Alongside the repertoire data, information on donor age, sex, ethnicity and CMV serostatus was compiled. Genome-wide SNP genotypes for about 60% of the 666 donors were used in a later genetic analysis, which treated that subset as a discovery cohort. All discovery cohort repertoires had been generated on a single sequencing platform. Both class I and class II loci were covered by HLA typing, at four-digit resolution. Typing coverage differed by locus: A, B, C, DRB1 and DQB1 were typed in about 629-640 donors, DQA1 in about 500, DPA1 in 600 to 610, and DPB1 in 472. Because of strong linkage in the cohort, a few DR-DQ haplotypes were treated as single units for association and clustering. Among approximately 370 genotyped donors of the cohort, an average of roughly 230,000 unique TCR beta nucleotide sequences was sequenced per donor, of which roughly 17% were non-productive.

Study-wide conclusions, independent of this receptor: An earlier analysis of approximately 570 of the donors showed that most TCR beta V segments appeared in productive rearrangements either about 87% or about 30% of the time, which broadly matched IMGT annotations. The authors suggested that the approach could potentially be generalized to other disease states and immunological phenotypes. A further reported finding was that TCR beta sequences accurately predicted the HLA-A and HLA-B alleles for most subjects in the first cohort. A total of 150 to 200 TCR beta chains were listed by the study as associated with cytomegalovirus. Three of the identified cytomegalovirus-associated TCR beta chains were confirmed in vitro to be specific for cytomegalovirus antigens. For the cohort, immune exposure information was limited to CMV serostatus. A later analysis found that most CMV-associated TCR beta chains appeared HLA-restricted, with HLA associations seemingly driven largely by CMV exposure. In a later analysis, the rate of TCR association differed among HLA loci, with DRB1 alleles having the most associated TCRs and HLA-C alleles having the fewest. HLA typing was unavailable for some donors at each locus, so association tests used only the typed subset. Compared with the approximately 720-donor mean, donors in an Asian-associated ancestry cluster had fewer N-insertions in productive TCRs, according to a later genetic analysis. Cytomegalovirus status was reported to be diagnosed by the classifier with high specificity and sensitivity in both the original and validation cohorts. According to a later analysis, parvovirus B19, influenza, CMV and Epstein-Barr virus appeared linked to several top co-occurrence clusters. Because counts were too low, seventeen rarely observed V segments, including chromosome 9 orphons, were excluded from the earlier analysis of 587 of the donors. A later genetic analysis associated a missense DCLRE1C variant with V-gene and J-gene trimming of TCR beta chains, and an independent cohort replicated the association. Assigning TCR associations to individual alleles was difficult when HLA alleles, especially DR and DQ, strongly co-occurred. Compared with equally common non-associated chains, HLA-associated TCR beta chains in a later analysis were more clonally expanded and had lower generation probabilities. Linkage disequilibrium might explain the correlated functional status among segregating V segments, but an unknown experimental factor could not be ruled out. Roughly uniform sequencing depth across donors was assumed in presence/absence analyses, although this assumption may not hold. In a later analysis, over 15,000 TCR beta sequences were associated with specific HLA alleles at a false discovery rate of 0.05. A cluster of highly shared sequence variants was judged likely to be a technical artifact of the sequencing pipeline. While some public TCRs were present in many individuals, most TCR sequences turned up only very rarely across donors. This cohort had only TCR beta chains sequenced, and the lack of alpha or paired-chain data limited which features could be detected.

Libraries were constructed by the immunoSEQ multiplex PCR assay. The multiplex PCR relied on a mix of 60 forward primers for TCR Vbeta segments and 13 reverse primers for TCR Jbeta segments. A multiplex PCR assay on genomic DNA amplified the CDR3 region of rearranged TCR beta genes. Amplified TCR beta libraries were sequenced as 87-base-pair reads on the Illumina HiSeq System. The published analysis was carried out like this. Across the 670 or so repertoires, a later analysis counted approximately 75 million unique TCR beta chains, some 11 million of which were shared by at least two donors. Raw reads were error-corrected and collapsed into unique sequences with a nearest-neighbor algorithm that merged closely related sequences to remove PCR and sequencing errors. V, D and J gene segments were assigned by aligning CDR3 sequences to IMGT reference sequences. Each retained sequence needed at least a six-nucleotide match to both a V gene segment and a J gene segment. Rearrangements were classified as productive when the CDR3 lacked stop codons and remained in frame with V and J, and all other rearrangements were classified as non-productive. Following IMGT convention, CDR3 was defined as the stretch from the second conserved V-encoded cysteine to the conserved J-encoded phenylalanine. Sequences without an unambiguous match to a single V gene segment were excluded from the earlier analysis of a few hundred of the donors. An earlier analysis of a few hundred of the donors classified V segments as functional when productive rearrangements were above 56.7% and as segregating when the standard deviation between donors was above 5%. A statistical classification framework was built to diagnose cytomegalovirus status from the catalog of TCR beta chain sequences. In a later analysis, V and J genes were assigned by comparing TCR nucleotide sequences against IMGT/GENE-DB human TR gene sequences. The TCRdist pipeline was used in a later analysis to assign CDR3 sequences and most-parsimonious VDJ recombination scenarios. In a later analysis, each TCR beta chain was defined by its CDR3 amino acid sequence together with its V-gene family, and reads lacking a unique V-gene family were excluded. A later analysis removed 592 highly shared, low-generation-probability nucleotide sequences to deal with suspected cross-contamination and a sequencing artifact. A later analysis calculated a clonal expansion index for each public chain from normalized within-repertoire ranks of inferred template counts. A later analysis computed generation probabilities with a VDJ recombination model fitted to out-of-frame rearrangements, and checked the results against IGoR. In a later analysis, TCR-TCR, TCR-HLA and TCR-CMV co-occurrence was scored with hypergeometric tests, and a repertoire-size bias correction was applied to TCR pairs. False discovery rates were estimated in a later analysis by permuting HLA or CMV assignments 20 times. A later analysis grouped co-occurring TCRs with DBSCAN, adding TCRdist sequence similarity when clustering within HLA-allele-positive subsets. For co-occurrence clustering, repertoires with fewer than 30,000 or more than 120,000 public chains were excluded, along with a handful of repertoires with anomalous nucleotide sharing. The clones in this table, taken by TCRdb from immuneACCESS, are in-frame only. Not every clone is retained; where verified, under half of the shortfall comes from an unresolved V gene, and the cause of the rest is unknown. V, J and clone size are those of that table, while D and trimming were read from the DNA. The sample table contains more than 95,000 clones; only one count was recorded for approximately 81% of them. The ten biggest clones cover 3% to 4% of the sample.

In total, roughly 670 healthy bone marrow donors made up the cohort. At the time of sampling, all cohort members were nominally healthy, though unrecorded immune exposures were likely present. The donor tested CMV seropositive, placing the donor among the roughly 270 seropositive members of the cohort. Each donor provided a peripheral blood sample, and peripheral blood mononuclear cells were used for TCR beta sequencing. Genomic DNA was extracted from the blood cell samples with the Qiagen DNeasy Blood Extraction Kit. The clonotype comes from a man aged 18 to 29 in good health and CMV-seropositive. Input material: PBMCs.

Read as DNA, the sequence is TGTGCCAGCAGCTTGAGTAGAAACTCCTACGAGCAGTACTTC. Its translation is CASSLSRNSYEQYF. The sequence is built from TRBV11-3 and TRBJ2-7, with the D gene call left open. V drops 3 bases and J drops 0 bases, leaving 9 bases in between. The CDR3 runs 14 amino acids, cysteine and phenylalanine included. CDR3 DNA is the only sequence kept; it has 42 bases, read in frame from the first base. The germline V gene provides CDR1 SGHNT and CDR2 YENEEA.